This T cell receptor beta chain was observed in a study of blood T cell repertoires in COVID-19. TCRdb keeps only in-frame clones here, not all; method: immunoSEQ multiplex PCR. The table lists about 140,000 clones, about three quarters of them singletons. The TCR comes from a woman aged 45-60 years with active or convalescent COVID-19. The sample was peripheral blood.

The CDR3 reads CASSFNVHTDTQYF. The CDR3 DNA reads TGTGCCAGCAGCTTCAACGTACACACAGATACGCAGTATTTT. The chain couples TRBV5-5 to TRBJ2-3; D remains ambiguous. Trimming removed 2 bases from V and 2 bases from J, with 9 bases in between. CDR3 length: 14 residues. CDR1 and CDR2 (germline): SGHKS, YYEKEE (reference sequence).